This TCR beta chain is from a study of CD8+CD57+ T cells in acquired aplastic anemia. Study in general: Mean yield of DNA from sorted CD4+ and CD8+ cells was roughly 3.1 ug. Study conclusions and caveats: Sharing between patients and controls was observed for twenty-nine CD8+ CDR3 sequences.

All patients picked for sequencing had shown, by flow cytometry, an expansion of CD8+CD57+ cells. On this clonotype: Antigen specificity is unknown.

Per the germline V gene, CDR1 is KGHDR and CDR2 is SFDVKD. CDR3 size: 15 residues. V was cut by 0 bases and J by 6 bases, with 10 bases left in between. TCR beta VDJ and CDR3 were profiled, and genomic DNA was the template. TCRdb re-called the reads through MiXCR, storing one row per CDR3 protein. The sample contains about 270,000 distinct CDR3 sequences, less than 85% of which appear only once. Sequenced sample: sorted CD4+, CD8+, or CD8+CD57+ T cells (not recorded which) from PBMCs. The chain carries TRBV24-1 and TRBJ2-2; either TRBD1 or TRBD2 may fit D (5 bases each). This sequence was found in a human donor with aplastic anemia. CDR3 bases: TGTGCCACCAGTGATTTGGGGGCGGGTGCCGGGGAGCTGTTTTTT. Translation: CATSDLGAGAGELFF.